This T cell receptor beta chain came from a study of vaccination effects on CD4 cells after COVID-19. CDR3 length equals 15 residues. V was pared by 4 bases and J by 0 bases, with 6 bases of the junction left unmatched. Looked up from germline, CDR1 is SQVTM and CDR2 is ANQGSEA. Measured with immunoSEQ multiplex PCR; TCRdb has only the in-frame clones, and not every one. The table records approximately 30,000 clones, around 75% of them present only once. This clone was seen a few times. The target antigen is unknown. Under the ViraFEST assay, PBMC were stimulated with viral peptide pools so that antigen-specific CD4+ T cells expanded. Sequencing was performed afterwards. At the end of 10 days of culture, CD4+ T cells were isolated. Recipients of the vaccine had no prior SARS-CoV-2 infection and negative nucleocapsid antibodies.

The V call is TRBV29-1, the J call TRBJ2-3; TRBD2 agrees at 8 bases. This sequence originates from a human donor who received a COVID-19 vaccine. The source was CD4+ T cells from PBMCs cultured with SARS-CoV-2 spike peptides, collected before COVID-19 vaccination. CDR3 coding DNA: TGCAGCGTTGCTAGCGGGTGGGACAGCACAGATACGCAGTATTTT. Translated: CSVASGWDSTDTQYF.